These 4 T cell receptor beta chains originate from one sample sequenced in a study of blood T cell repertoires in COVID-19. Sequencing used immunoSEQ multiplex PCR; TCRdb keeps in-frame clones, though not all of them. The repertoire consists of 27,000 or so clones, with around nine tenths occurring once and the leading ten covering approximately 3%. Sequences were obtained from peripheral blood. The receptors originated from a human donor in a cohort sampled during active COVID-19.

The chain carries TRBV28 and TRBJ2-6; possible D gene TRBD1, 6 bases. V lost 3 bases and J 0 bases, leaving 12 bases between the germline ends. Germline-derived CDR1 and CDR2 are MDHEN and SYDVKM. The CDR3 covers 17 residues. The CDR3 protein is CASSFGQPISGANVLTF. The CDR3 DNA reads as TGTGCCAGCAGTTTTGGACAGCCGATCTCTGGGGCCAACGTCCTGACTTTC.

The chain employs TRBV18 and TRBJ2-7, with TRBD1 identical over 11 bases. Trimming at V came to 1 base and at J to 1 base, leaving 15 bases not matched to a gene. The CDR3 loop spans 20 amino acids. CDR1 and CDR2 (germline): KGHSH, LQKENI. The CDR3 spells CASSPLNHRPGTGGSYEQYF. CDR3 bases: TGTGCCAGCTCACCACTAAACCACCGGCCCGGGACAGGGGGGTCCTACGAGCAGTACTTC.

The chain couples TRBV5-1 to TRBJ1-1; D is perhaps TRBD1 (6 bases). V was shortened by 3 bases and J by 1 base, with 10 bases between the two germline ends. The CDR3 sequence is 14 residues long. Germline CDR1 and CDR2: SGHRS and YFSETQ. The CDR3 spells CASSSQGQNTEAFF. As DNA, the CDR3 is TGCGCCAGCAGCTCGCAGGGACAGAACACTGAAGCTTTCTTT.

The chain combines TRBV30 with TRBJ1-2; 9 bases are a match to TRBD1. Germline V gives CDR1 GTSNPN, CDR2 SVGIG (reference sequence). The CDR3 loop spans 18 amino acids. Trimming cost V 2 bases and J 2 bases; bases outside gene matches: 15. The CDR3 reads CAWSPTLGTGRRNYGYTF. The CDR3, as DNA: TGTGCCTGGAGTCCTACCTTAGGGACAGGGAGAAGGAACTATGGCTACACCTTC.